The T cell receptor beta chain under discussion was sequenced for a study of cytomegalovirus exposure and HLA in healthy donors. The study, taken as a whole, reports: Sequences of the TCR beta chain were said to predict the HLA-A and HLA-B alleles of most subjects accurately.

Concerning this clone itself: Its target is unknown.

CDR1 and CDR2 (germline): MDHEN, SYDVKM. The V gene end was trimmed by 8 bases and the J gene end by 3 bases; junction bases not matched to a gene: 11. This CDR3 spans 15 amino acids. This PCR relied on a set of 60 Vbeta primers and 13 Jbeta primers. The protocol was immunoSEQ multiplex PCR, while the TCRdb copy is restricted to in-frame clones and leaves out a portion. The sample has about 72,000 clones; 78% are singletons. The chain recombines TRBV28 with TRBJ2-7, with 9 bases matching TRBD1. Sequencing was done on a sample of PBMCs. This TCR was recovered from a man in his forties or fifties in good health and CMV-seronegative. The CDR3 region has the DNA TGTGCCAGCGGGGGGACAGGGCTTTCCCTCTACGAGCAGTACTTC. Protein sequence: CASGGTGLSLYEQYF.